The text below deals with one TCR beta chain. Measured with immunoSEQ multiplex PCR; TCRdb has only the in-frame clones, and not every one. This sample yields 50,000 to 60,000 clones, of which 70% to 90% are seen a single time; about 1.8% belongs to the top ten. This sample was taken from a study of T cell changes during pregnancy in multiple sclerosis. CDR3 length: 15 residues. V was pared by 2 bases and J by 0 bases, with 5 bases of the junction left unmatched. CDR1 is SGHNT, CDR2 YYREEE, per germline (reference sequence). The receptor comes from a female donor with multiple sclerosis, enrolled in a pregnancy study. Sequencing was performed on peripheral blood, taken after pregnancy. The chain combines TRBV5-4 with TRBJ2-7, with 7 bases fitting TRBD1. CDR3 coding DNA: TGTGCCAGCAGCTTTCCGGGACAGCCCTCCTACGAGCAGTACTTC. Protein product: CASSFPGQPSYEQYF.